This T cell receptor beta chain stems from a study of T cell repertoires in cytomegalovirus infection. Overall study: An indication of both CMV infection and matching HLA type came from public TCR beta signatures.

Concerning this clonotype itself: The antigen is undetermined.

TCRdb redid the calling of the reads with MiXCR, one entry per CDR3 protein. The table records around 340,000 distinct CDR3 sequences, roughly 29% of them present only once. CDR1 and CDR2 (germline): LGHDT, YNNKEL (reference sequence). There are 13 residues in the CDR3. The V end lost 11 bases, the J end lost 4 bases, and 15 bases lay between the germline ends. The sequenced sample was cultured PBMCs, obtained from culture after CMV antigen stimulation. The chain links TRBV3-1 to TRBJ1-3, with a tentative D call TRBD1 (5 bases). The TCR originated in a human donor in good health (CMV status not recorded). Some clones in this sample may be carry-over from other donors' samples. In DNA form, the CDR3 reads TGTGCCGCCTCCACGGGGCGCGGAAACACCATATATTTT. The encoded protein is CAASTGRGNTIYF. Supplemented by reference TRBV3-1 and TRBJ1-3, the full variable domain reads DTAVSQTPKYLVTQMGNDKSIKCEQNLGHDTMYWYKQDSKKFLKIMFSYNNKELIINETVPNRFSPKSPDKAHLNLHINSLELGDSAVYFCAASTGRGNTIYFGEGSWLTVV.